This T cell receptor beta chain was sequenced in a study of T cell repertoires in cytomegalovirus infection (dated by TCRdb to about 2019). Notes on the research overall: The HLA type of each donor mattered for the analysis, because public TCR beta signatures pointed to carriage of CMV infection along with the matching HLA type. Broader findings and caveats from the paper: Carriers of CMV infection plus the relevant HLA type were discriminated by the cumulative frequency of public TCR beta family members in the study cohort and in an independent approximately 360-donor cohort. In the ex vivo response, HLA-C-restricted CMV-specific TCR beta clonotypes were dominant, and in two of eight donors the single most frequent clonotype came from this HLA-C-restricted group.

Points on this clonotype: There is no known antigen for this receptor. There are no base qualities to consult, and no much larger clone falls within one base.

For sequencing, an Illumina HiSeq 1500 was employed. TCRdb reanalyzed the raw reads on its own, using fastp at Q25 for trimming and MiXCR for clone calling, and kept in-frame beta chains. All rows with the same CDR3 protein become a single entry with the most common DNA and genes. The sample has roughly 760,000 distinct CDR3 sequences on record, 35% to 40% of them singletons. 2.5% to 3% of the sample goes to the ten largest clones. The germline V gene sets CDR1 to MDHEN and CDR2 to SYDVKM. There are 15 amino acids in the CDR3, from cysteine to phenylalanine inclusive. Only the CDR3 part of the read is kept: 45 bases, read in frame from the first base. The germline V end is reduced by 6 bases and the J end by 4 bases; junction bases left unmatched: 10.

Sequences were obtained from PBMCs. Recombination connected TRBV28 to TRBJ2-7; TRBD2 agrees with 9 junctional bases. The source of this sequence is a human donor in good health (CMV status not recorded). Some clones in this sample may be carry-over from other donors' samples. The DNA reads as follows: TGTGCCAGCAGCATAACAAGGCGGGAGGGATACGAGCAGTACTTC. This gives the protein CASSITRREGYEQYF. The entire variable domain, with the stretches around the CDR3 drawn from the reference TRBV28 and TRBJ2-7 proteins, is DVKVTQSSRYLVKRTGEKVFLECVQDMDHENMFWYRQDPGLGLRLIYFSYDVKMKEKGDIPEGYSVSREKKERFSLILESASTNQTSMYLCASSITRREGYEQYFGPGTRLTVT.